Below, one TCR beta chain is given with its context. The entry originates in a study of T cells in Graves' hyperthyroidism and ophthalmopathy. The source material, RNA transcripts, was used to amplify TCR beta CDR3 regions. When the TCR CDR3 underwent first-round RT-PCR, the HTBI primer set was used. TCRdb independently ran MiXCR on the multiplex PCR reads; one entry per CDR3 protein. Found here are a few hundred thousand distinct CDR3 sequences, around a sixth of them singletons; the top ten hold 35% to 45%. Sequenced input: blood. This TCR derives from a man between 18 and 29 years old with Graves' ophthalmopathy.

As DNA, the CDR3 is TGTGCCACCAGTGATCGACCGGGACAGGGAACCAACTATGGCTACACCTTC. Translation gives CATSDRPGQGTNYGYTF. This sequence joins TRBV24-1 and TRBJ1-2, with 9 nucleotides matching TRBD1. V lost 3 bases, J lost 2 bases, and 9 bases stayed unmatched. The CDR3 runs to 17 residues. CDR1 and CDR2 (germline): KGHDR, SFDVKD.